Below, 27 T cell receptor beta chains from the same sample are listed, as sequenced in a study of cytomegalovirus exposure and HLA in healthy donors. Clones were read by immunoSEQ multiplex PCR, and TCRdb kept only the in-frame ones, dropping some. The sample yields some 340,000 clones, around 87% seen once. The sequenced material came from PBMCs. These receptors all come from a woman in her thirties in good health and CMV-seropositive.

The CDR3, as DNA: TGTGCCAGCACCTCCCCACAGTCTACAGATACGCAGTATTTT. This encodes CASTSPQSTDTQYF. J is TRBJ2-3 and V is TRBV28; D is uncertain. The CDR3 loop spans 14 amino acids. Trimming pared 7 bases from V and 3 bases from J, leaving 14 bases between. Germline loops: CDR1 MDHEN, CDR2 SYDVKM.

The chain uses TRBV4-3 and TRBJ2-7; 9 bases line up with TRBD2. Germline CDR1 is LGHNA and CDR2 is YSLEER. The CDR3 extends over 16 amino acids. After removal of 1 base from V and 1 base from J, the junction contained 5 bases not matched to a gene. CDR3 DNA sequence: TGCGCCAGCAGCCAAGCGCTAACTAGCGGGTCCTACGAGCAGTACTTC. Its translation is CASSQALTSGSYEQYF.

This chain connects TRBV9 to TRBJ2-7; TRBD1 agrees at 9 bases. The germline gives CDR1 SGDLS, CDR2 YYNGEE. This CDR3 has 15 amino acids. V dropped 0 bases and J dropped 0; count of bases not matched to a gene: 1. The CDR3 is CASSVGGQGSYEQYF. The CDR3 DNA reads TGTGCCAGCAGCGTAGGGGGACAGGGCTCCTACGAGCAGTACTTC.

This clone appeared once. The chain couples TRBV5-6 to TRBJ2-7; 8 bases line up with TRBD1. Germline loops: CDR1 SGHDT, CDR2 YYEEEE. The CDR3 loop spans 14 amino acids. Losses at the gene ends were 3 bases for V and 8 bases for J; bases not matched to a gene: 10. The chain's CDR3 is CASSSGQGTRKQYF. CDR3 DNA sequence: TGTGCCAGCAGCTCCGGACAGGGAACAAGGAAGCAGTACTTC.

This clone was seen a single time. The chain has TRBV9 and TRBJ2-3, with TRBD1 identical over 8 bases. This CDR3 is built from 16 residues. V lost 3 bases to trimming and J lost 5 bases; unmatched junction nucleotides: 11. The V gene's germline CDR1 is SGDLS and CDR2 YYNGEE. The CDR3 loop is CASSGMDRAPGDTQYF. The CDR3 DNA is TGTGCCAGCAGCGGGATGGACAGGGCCCCCGGAGATACGCAGTATTTT.

V is TRBV5-6 and J is TRBJ2-2, with 9 bases that match TRBD1. The CDR3 has 16 residues. Trimming cost V 3 bases and J 3 bases; bases outside gene matches: 6. The germline gives CDR1 SGHDT, CDR2 YYEEEE. DNA of the CDR3: TGTGCCAGCAGCTACGGGGACAGGGCGGACACCGGGGAGCTGTTTTTT. Its translation: CASSYGDRADTGELFF. Full variable domain (missing parts from reference TRBV5-6 and TRBJ2-2): DAGVTQSPTHLIKTRGQQVTLRCSPKSGHDTVSWYQQALGQGPQFIFQYYEEEERQRGNFPDRFSGHQFPNYSSELNVNALLLGDSALYLCASSYGDRADTGELFFGEGSRLTVL.

The chain uses TRBV30 and TRBJ1-3, with D unclear. The V and J ends lost 5 bases and 9 bases respectively, with 8 bases between them. The CDR3 contains 10 residues. Germline V gene sequence: CDR1 GTSNPN, CDR2 SVGIG (reference sequence). The CDR3 loop reads CAWGAVTIYF. The CDR3 nucleotides read TGTGCCTGGGGCGCGGTCACCATATATTTT.

This chain links TRBV30 with TRBJ1-2, with 7 nucleotides matching TRBD1. The CDR3 totals 15 residues. Germline values: CDR1 GTSNPN, CDR2 SVGIG (reference sequence). With 2 bases clipped from V and 7 bases from J, the junction kept 13 bases outside the gene matches. The CDR3 loop is CAWSLGQRPGSGYTF. CDR3 nucleotide sequence: TGTGCCTGGAGTCTGGGACAGCGGCCGGGGAGTGGCTACACCTTC.

The gene calls are TRBV2 and TRBJ2-3; D is perhaps TRBD2 (6 bases). Germline V gene sequence: CDR1 SNHLY, CDR2 FYNNEI. The CDR3 has 16 amino acids. The ends were cut back, 10 bases at V and 2 bases at J, with 22 bases in the middle. The DNA of the CDR3 is TGTGCCACCCTTCCAAGCGCGGGGCTGGTCACAGATACGCAGTATTTT. It is translated as CATLPSAGLVTDTQYF.

This clone was recorded once. The V and J genes are TRBV4-1 and TRBJ2-5; D is possibly TRBD2 (5 bases). From germline, CDR1 is MGHRA and CDR2 YSYEKL. Trimming removed 3 bases at V and 2 bases at J, with 19 bases between. CDR3 size: 17 residues. The CDR3 region is CASSHREGVGLQETQYF. The CDR3 DNA follows: TGCGCCAGCAGCCACAGAGAGGGAGTGGGATTACAAGAGACCCAGTACTTC.

The table lists this clone with a few counts. This chain connects TRBV19 to TRBJ1-1, with 7 bases that match TRBD1. The trim removed 5 bases at V and 5 bases at J, leaving 8 bases unmatched. The CDR3 has 14 amino acids. Germline-derived CDR1 and CDR2 are LNHDA and SQIVND (reference sequence). The CDR3 nucleotides are TGTGCCAGTAGTCGGGAACAGGGGCGGACTGAAGCTTTCTTT. Protein sequence: CASSREQGRTEAFF.

This clone is a singleton in its sample. This rearrangement joins TRBV28 to TRBJ2-1; D gene ambiguous. With 2 bases removed from V and 3 bases from J, the gap between germline ends came to 8 bases. The CDR3 totals 14 residues. Germline lookup yields CDR1 MDHEN and CDR2 SYDVKM. CDR3 bases: TGTGCCAGCAGTTTAATGCCTGACTACAATGAGCAGTTCTTC. This sequence encodes CASSLMPDYNEQFF. The full variable domain, completed using reference TRBV28 and TRBJ2-1, is DVKVTQSSRYLVKRTGEKVFLECVQDMDHENMFWYRQDPGLGLRLIYFSYDVKMKEKGDIPEGYSVSREKKERFSLILESASTNQTSMYLCASSLMPDYNEQFFGPGTRLTVL.

This rearrangement joins TRBV28 to TRBJ1-4; tentatively, D is TRBD1 (5 bases). The CDR3 runs to 14 residues. With 7 bases removed from V and 5 bases from J, the gap between germline ends came to 14 bases. The germline gives CDR1 MDHEN, CDR2 SYDVKM. Here the CDR3 reads CASTRSDRNEKLFF. The CDR3 DNA follows: TGTGCCAGCACGAGAAGTGACAGAAATGAAAAACTGTTTTTT. Full variable domain (outside the CDR3, taken from reference TRBV28 and TRBJ1-4): DVKVTQSSRYLVKRTGEKVFLECVQDMDHENMFWYRQDPGLGLRLIYFSYDVKMKEKGDIPEGYSVSREKKERFSLILESASTNQTSMYLCASTRSDRNEKLFFGSGTQLSVL.

The chain employs TRBV9 and TRBJ2-3; no clear D gene. This CDR3 contains 10 residues. CDR1 is SGDLS, CDR2 YYNGEE, per germline. Trimming took off 3 bases at V and 8 bases at J, with 4 bases between the two ends. As DNA, the CDR3 is TGTGCCAGCAGCGAAGGTACGCAGTATTTT. This translates into CASSEGTQYF.

The chain recombines TRBV5-1 with TRBJ2-7, with 12 bases aligning to TRBD2. Unmatched junction bases numbered 4, after V lost 0 bases and J lost 0 bases. The CDR3 has 17 amino acids. CDR1 SGHRS and CDR2 YFSETQ come from the germline V gene. The CDR3 loop is CASSLETSGGSSYEQYF. CDR3 sequence (DNA): TGCGCCAGCAGCTTGGAAACTAGCGGGGGGAGCTCCTACGAGCAGTACTTC.

This chain connects TRBV9 to TRBJ2-3; tentative D call: TRBD2 (6 bases). V lost 3 bases, J lost 6 bases, and 20 bases lay in between. CDR3 length: 16 residues. CDR1 and CDR2 (germline): SGDLS, YYNGEE. The CDR3 loop is CASSAEGSPWFDTQYF. The CDR3 DNA is TGTGCCAGCAGCGCGGAGGGCAGCCCGTGGTTTGATACGCAGTATTTT.

The chain couples TRBV30 to TRBJ2-1, with 8 bases fitting TRBD1. CDR1 and CDR2 (germline): GTSNPN, SVGIG (reference sequence). CDR3 length equals 14 residues. The trim removed 5 bases at V and 7 bases at J, leaving 10 bases unmatched. CDR3 in DNA: TGTGCCTGGGAGACAGGGGAGGTGAGAAATGAGCAGTTCTTC. This codes for CAWETGEVRNEQFF.

Turning to this clone: This same CDR3 is encoded by further DNA sequences in the sample. The rearrangement joins TRBV4-1 to TRBJ2-3; 7 positions match TRBD1. The V gene's germline CDR1 is MGHRA and CDR2 YSYEKL. The CDR3 is 15 residues long. V lost 1 base, J lost 1 base, and 2 bases stayed unmatched. The CDR3 bases are TGCGCCAGCAGCCAAGGACAGGGACGCACAGATACGCAGTATTTT. Its protein product is CASSQGQGRTDTQYF.

The chain is built from TRBV9 and TRBJ2-5; D is possibly TRBD1 (5 bases). This CDR3 has 15 residues. V lost 5 bases and J 2 bases, leaving 16 bases between the germline ends. Per the germline V gene, CDR1 is SGDLS and CDR2 is YYNGEE. The CDR3 DNA is TGTGCCAGCAGAAAAAGACAGACCCTACAAGAGACCCAGTACTTC. Protein product: CASRKRQTLQETQYF.

The table lists this clone with a few counts. The chain combines TRBV6-5 with TRBJ2-7; D uncertain. The V and J ends lost 3 bases and 3 bases respectively, with 12 bases between them. The germline gives CDR1 MNHEY, CDR2 SVGAGI. This CDR3 spans 14 amino acids. CDR3 sequence reads: CASSYGDGFYEQYF. For the CDR3, the DNA is TGTGCCAGCAGTTATGGAGACGGATTCTACGAGCAGTACTTC.

The rearrangement uses TRBV2 and TRBJ2-7; D unresolved. Between the trimmed V and J ends, which lost 1 base and 3 bases, there was a span of 10 bases. The germline CDR1 and CDR2 sequences are SNHLY and FYNNEI. The CDR3 spans 14 residues. CDR3 residues: CASSEVGRFYEQYF. As DNA, the CDR3 is TGTGCCAGCAGTGAAGTAGGCAGATTCTACGAGCAGTACTTC.

The gene calls are TRBV6-1 and TRBJ2-1; 7 bases agree with TRBD2. The trim removed 8 bases at V and 1 base at J, leaving 5 bases unmatched. The CDR3 is 14 residues long. The germline CDR1 and CDR2 sequences are MNHNS and SASEGT. The CDR3 reads CASLGSGSYNEQFF. The CDR3 region has the DNA TGTGCCAGCTTGGGTAGCGGGTCCTACAATGAGCAGTTCTTC.

This clone was seen only a few times. The rearrangement links TRBV28 to TRBJ2-2, with D uncertain. The CDR3 has 11 residues. Germline V CDR1 and CDR2: MDHEN, SYDVKM. V shed 7 bases and J shed 5 bases, with 5 bases lying between them. The CDR3 here is CASISTGELFF. The CDR3 DNA reads TGTGCCAGCATATCAACCGGGGAGCTGTTTTTT.

The rearrangement links TRBV28 to TRBJ2-2; D is possibly TRBD2 (6 bases). The CDR3 has 19 residues. Germline V gene sequence: CDR1 MDHEN, CDR2 SYDVKM. V was cut by 5 bases and J by 5 bases, with 27 bases left in between. CDR3 DNA: TGTGCCAGCAGTCAAAATCCCCATTGGGACCTCGGGGGAACCGGGGAGCTGTTTTTT. Its translation is CASSQNPHWDLGGTGELFF.

This clone has just a few counts. The V call is TRBV30, the J call TRBJ1-2; unclear D gene. The V end lost 2 bases, the J end lost 2 bases, and 9 bases lay between the germline ends. The CDR3 contains 13 residues. Germline loops: CDR1 GTSNPN, CDR2 SVGIG (reference sequence). The CDR3 region has the DNA TGTGCCTGGAGTCTCGACGGAAACTATGGCTACACCTTC. It specifies CAWSLDGNYGYTF.

The J gene is TRBJ1-1, the V gene TRBV28; D possibly corresponds to TRBD1 (5 bases). V was shortened by 3 bases and J by 6 bases, with 5 bases between the two germline ends. The CDR3 has 11 amino acids. Germline values: CDR1 MDHEN, CDR2 SYDVKM. The CDR3 bases are TGTGCCAGCAGTTTGGGACCTGAAGCTTTCTTT. It translates to CASSLGPEAFF.

This chain connects TRBV7-2 to TRBJ2-7, with D tentatively TRBD2 (6 bases). This CDR3 contains 19 residues. Trimming stripped 0 bases from V and 0 bases from J, with 21 bases between. The germline V gene has CDR1 SGHTA and CDR2 FQGNSA. The DNA of the CDR3 is TGTGCCAGCAGCTTAGCTGTCGGGGGACGGGGCTCTAGCTCCTACGAGCAGTACTTC. It translates to CASSLAVGGRGSSSYEQYF.